The 32 T cell receptor beta chains below come from one sample, sequenced in a study of T cell repertoires in cytomegalovirus infection. Via MiXCR, TCRdb re-called the reads, giving one row per CDR3 protein. The table has 550,000 to 850,000 distinct CDR3 sequences, 33% seen once. Their antigen targets remain unknown. Specimen: cultured PBMCs, collected from culture after CMV antigen stimulation. These receptors were taken from a human donor in good health (CMV status not recorded). Some clones in this sample may be carry-over from other donors' samples.

The chain recombines TRBV7-4 with TRBJ2-3; 7 nucleotides line up with TRBD2. CDR3 length: 15 residues. The germline gives CDR1 SGHVT, CDR2 SQSDAQ. V dropped 4 bases and J dropped 0; count of bases not matched to a gene: 4. The CDR3 protein is CASSSMGGSTDTQYF. CDR3 nucleotides: TGTGCCAGCAGCTCCATGGGGGGGAGCACAGATACGCAGTATTTT. Combining the CDR3 with reference TRBV7-4 and TRBJ2-3 gives the whole variable domain GAGVSQSPRYKVAKRGRDVALRCDSISGHVTLYWYRQTLGQGSEVLTYSQSDAQRDKSGRPSGRFSAERPERSVSTLKIQRTEQGDSAVYLCASSSMGGSTDTQYFGPGTRLTVL.

The rearrangement links TRBV28 to TRBJ1-5; tentatively, D is TRBD1 (5 bases). The CDR3 consists of 15 residues. V was trimmed by 3 bases and J by 3 bases, leaving 12 bases between them. From germline, CDR1 is MDHEN and CDR2 SYDVKM. DNA of the CDR3: TGTGCCAGCAGTTTCCAAGGGGACTCCAATCAGCCCCAGCATTTT. The encoded protein is CASSFQGDSNQPQHF.

There are a few counts of this clonotype. The rearrangement links TRBV20-1 to TRBJ2-1; possibly TRBD2 for D (6 bases). The CDR3 sequence is 12 residues long. Per germline, CDR1 DFQATT and CDR2 SNEGSKA (reference sequence). V lost 3 bases and J 10 bases, leaving 13 bases between the germline ends. The CDR3 DNA follows: TGCAGTGCTAGCATGACTAGTGACGAGCAGTTCTTC. This gives the protein CSASMTSDEQFF.

V usage is TRBV2 and J usage is TRBJ2-4, with D unresolved. The length of the CDR3 is 12 residues. CDR1 SNHLY and CDR2 FYNNEI come from the germline V gene. The V end lost 4 bases, the J end lost 8 bases, and 9 bases lay between the germline ends. As DNA, the CDR3 is TGTGCCAGCAGTGGAGTGCAGGACATTCAGTACTTC. Protein sequence: CASSGVQDIQYF.

This clonotype showed up just a few times. The rearrangement uses TRBV18 and TRBJ2-7; TRBD1 matches 7 bases. This CDR3 spans 13 amino acids. Germline V gene lookup returns CDR1 KGHSH and CDR2 LQKENI. V gave up 5 bases and J gave up 6 bases; unmatched junction bases: 7. The CDR3 DNA reads TGTGCCAGCTCATCGGACAGGAAGTCCGAGCAGTACTTC. Translation: CASSSDRKSEQYF. The whole variable domain, filled in from reference TRBV18 and TRBJ2-7, reads NAGVMQNPRHLVRRRGQEARLRCSPMKGHSHVYWYRQLPEEGLKFMVYLQKENIIDESGMPKERFSAEFPKEGPSILRIQQVVRGDSAAYFCASSSDRKSEQYFGPGTRLTVT.

This clonotype has more than one count but fewer than ten. This chain's CDR3 is CAITEFSGANVLTF. CDR3 nucleotides: TGTGCCATCACCGAGTTCTCTGGGGCCAACGTCCTGACTTTC. The V and J genes are TRBV10-3 and TRBJ2-6; no definite D call. V dropped 7 bases and J dropped 0 bases, with 7 bases sitting between them. The CDR3 is 14 amino acids. CDR1 ENHRY and CDR2 SYGVKD come from the germline V gene.

V gene TRBV13 combines with J gene TRBJ2-1; 10 nucleotides line up with TRBD2. Germline trimming cut 6 bases from V and 7 bases from J; bases unmatched to any gene: 12. Germline V gives CDR1 PRHDT, CDR2 FYEKMQ (reference sequence). The length of the CDR3 is 16 residues. DNA for the CDR3: TGTGCCAGCAGTCCGAAGGTGGCTAGCGGGAGAAATGAGCAGTTCTTC. Its protein product is CASSPKVASGRNEQFF.

J is TRBJ1-2 and V is TRBV11-2, with D perhaps TRBD1 (5 bases). V gave up 2 bases and J gave up 6 bases, with 10 bases separating them. Looked up from germline, CDR1 is SGHAT and CDR2 is FQNNGV. CDR3 length: 13 amino acids. CDR3 in amino acids: CASSLTGTDGYTF. CDR3 bases: TGTGCCAGCAGCTTAACGGGGACGGATGGCTACACCTTC.

This clonotype was picked up a small number of times. The chain is built from TRBV7-2 and TRBJ2-3, with 11 bases that match TRBD2. CDR3 size: 17 residues. Germline V gene sequence: CDR1 SGHTA, CDR2 FQGNSA. The junction had 7 bases not matched to a gene; V was cut back by 5 bases and J by 0 bases. As DNA, the CDR3 is TGTGCCAGCAGCACGCGGACTAGCGGGCTAAGCACAGATACGCAGTATTTT. It specifies CASSTRTSGLSTDTQYF.

The V call is TRBV5-1, the J call TRBJ2-5; TRBD1 aligns across 12 bases. The CDR3 loop spans 15 amino acids. V lost 4 bases and J lost 3; bases outside the gene matches: 4. CDR1 is SGHRS, CDR2 YFSETQ, per germline. CDR3 in amino acids: CASSRGQGAEETQYF. The CDR3 coding sequence is TGCGCCAGCAGCCGGGGACAGGGGGCGGAAGAGACCCAGTACTTC.

The V and J genes are TRBV5-6 and TRBJ1-5; D remains unclear. The CDR3 runs 13 residues. Germline V gene data show CDR1 as SGHDT and CDR2 as YYEEEE. Trimming shortened V by 2 bases and J by 5 bases, and 8 bases separated the two germline ends. The CDR3 sequence is CASSLREHQPQHF. CDR3 coding DNA: TGTGCCAGCAGCTTACGAGAACATCAGCCCCAGCATTTT.

This rearrangement joins TRBV7-2 to TRBJ2-1, with 10 nucleotides matching TRBD2. V lost 2 bases and J lost 7; bases outside the gene matches: 5. From germline, CDR1 is SGHTA and CDR2 FQGNSA. The CDR3 covers 15 residues. CDR3 DNA sequence: TGTGCCAGCAGCTTAATGGCTAGCGGGAGTAATGAGCAGTTCTTC. Amino acid sequence: CASSLMASGSNEQFF.

This clonotype appeared a few times. V is TRBV10-3 and J is TRBJ1-4, with 9 bases lining up with TRBD1. Germline trimming cut 3 bases from V and 8 bases from J; bases unmatched to any gene: 7. CDR1 ENHRY and CDR2 SYGVKD come from the germline V gene. This CDR3 region has 15 residues. This CDR3 is CAISDSGQGPEKLFF. CDR3 DNA sequence: TGTGCCATCAGTGACTCGGGACAGGGCCCCGAAAAACTGTTTTTT.

At least ten counts were recorded for this clonotype. The rearrangement joins TRBV7-6 to TRBJ2-1; 9 nucleotides align to TRBD2. V lost 2 bases and J lost 3; bases outside the gene matches: 8. This CDR3 is built from 17 residues. CDR1 SGHVS and CDR2 FNYEAQ come from the germline V gene. CDR3: CASSLSPSGTFYNEQFF. The CDR3, as DNA: TGTGCCAGCAGCTTATCGCCTAGCGGGACGTTCTACAATGAGCAGTTCTTC.

This clonotype has only a few counts. The chain joins TRBV5-1 to TRBJ1-1; a weak D match, TRBD1 (5 bases). The CDR3 extends over 16 amino acids. The germline V gene encodes CDR1 SGHRS and CDR2 YFSETQ. The V end lost 4 bases, the J end lost 0 bases, and 16 bases lay between the germline ends. The CDR3 nucleotides are TGCGCCAGCAGCCATAGGCGGGGGGAAGTGAACACTGAAGCTTTCTTT. It encodes CASSHRRGEVNTEAFF. The full variable domain, completed using reference TRBV5-1 and TRBJ1-1, is KAGVTQTPRYLIKTRGQQVTLSCSPISGHRSVSWYQQTPGQGLQFLFEYFSETQRNKGNFPGRFSGRQFSNSRSEMNVSTLELGDSALYLCASSHRRGEVNTEAFFGQGTRLTVV.

This clonotype was detected many times. The chain links TRBV7-8 to TRBJ2-3; 10 positions agree with TRBD2. The CDR3 has 14 amino acids. After removal of 3 bases from V and 5 bases from J, the junction contained 2 bases not matched to a gene. Germline CDR1 SGHVS, CDR2 FQNEAQ. CDR3 residues: CASSFRLAGDTQYF. For the CDR3, the DNA is TGTGCCAGCAGCTTCAGACTAGCGGGAGATACGCAGTATTTT.

The gene calls are TRBV18 and TRBJ2-1; TRBD1 or TRBD2 may be the D gene (6 bases each). Germline CDR1 and CDR2: KGHSH and LQKENI. The ends were cut back, 0 bases at V and 6 bases at J, with 21 bases in the middle. This CDR3 spans 18 amino acids. The CDR3 spells CASSPPRGKGGIGNEQFF. For the CDR3, the DNA is TGTGCCAGCTCACCACCGCGCGGAAAAGGGGGGATCGGCAATGAGCAGTTCTTC.

This clonotype was detected only a few times. The chain uses TRBV27 and TRBJ2-2; 8 nucleotides align to TRBD1. In germline, CDR1 is MNHEY, CDR2 SMNVEV (reference sequence). Germline trimming cut 3 bases from V and 8 bases from J; bases unmatched to any gene: 8. The CDR3 is 15 residues long. In DNA, the CDR3 is TGTGCCAGCAGTTTCCTAGGACAGGGTAGAGGGGAGCTGTTTTTT. Translation gives CASSFLGQGRGELFF.

The V gene is TRBV15, the J gene TRBJ1-1, with D tentatively TRBD1 (5 bases). Germline V gene data show CDR1 as LNHNV and CDR2 as YYDKDF (reference sequence). This CDR3 region has 15 residues. V was clipped by 2 bases and J by 4 bases, with 14 bases between them. The CDR3 bases are TGTGCCACCAGCAGATCCCCCGACAGAGGCACTGAAGCTTTCTTT. Its protein is CATSRSPDRGTEAFF.

The chain uses TRBV7-3 and TRBJ2-1, with TRBD2 as a possible D gene (5 bases). Trimming removed 2 bases from V and 12 bases from J, with 14 bases in between. The CDR3 has 13 amino acids. The germline V gene encodes CDR1 SGHTA and CDR2 FQGTGA. CDR3 residues: CASSLGEGDGQFF. In nucleotides, the CDR3 is TGTGCCAGCAGCTTAGGTGAGGGTGATGGGCAGTTCTTC.

This clonotype was counted a few times. V and J are TRBV24-1 and TRBJ2-2; D remains unclear. The CDR3 spans 16 residues. The germline V gene encodes CDR1 KGHDR and CDR2 SFDVKD. Trimming pared 4 bases from V and 2 bases from J, leaving 13 bases between. CDR3 bases: TGTGCCACCAGTGACAGCAGGTCCTACAACACCGGGGAGCTGTTTTTT. This gives the protein CATSDSRSYNTGELFF.

The rearrangement uses TRBV2 and TRBJ1-5, with D possibly being TRBD1 (5 bases). Per germline, CDR1 SNHLY and CDR2 FYNNEI. The CDR3 sequence is 17 residues long. The ends were cut back, 5 bases at V and 2 bases at J, with 19 bases in the middle. In DNA, the CDR3 is TGTGCCAGCAGTACAGGCGTTGGGGAAAGTGGCAATCAGCCCCAGCATTTT. It codes for CASSTGVGESGNQPQHF.

About this clonotype itself: Since the CDR3 does not end with the conserved phenylalanine or tryptophan, this likely comes from a read error. This chain links TRBV28 with TRBJ1-1; D unclear. This CDR3 is 14 amino acids long. Germline lookup yields CDR1 MDHEN and CDR2 SYDVKM. V gave up 6 bases and J gave up 1 base, with 12 bases separating them. CDR3 sequence reads: CASRPSWGNTEAFL. Here the CDR3 DNA reads TGTGCCAGCAGACCCTCCTGGGGGAACACTGAAGCTTTCTTA.

Here the CDR3 reads CSALAVNSYEQYF. In DNA, the CDR3 is TGCAGCGCCTTAGCTGTAAATTCCTACGAGCAGTACTTC. The chain is built from TRBV29-1 and TRBJ2-7; D gene uncertain. V lost 7 bases to trimming and J lost 1 base, with 14 bases between them. Per germline, CDR1 SQVTM and CDR2 ANQGSEA. There are 13 residues in the CDR3.

This clonotype turned up a few times. V usage is TRBV6-5 and J usage is TRBJ1-1; a possible D gene is TRBD1 (6 bases). Trimming shortened V by 2 bases and J by 5 bases, and 18 bases separated the two germline ends. CDR3 length equals 16 residues. Looked up from germline, CDR1 is MNHEY and CDR2 is SVGAGI. The CDR3 region is CASSYTAHRAMTEAFF. CDR3 bases: TGTGCCAGCAGTTACACCGCCCACAGGGCGATGACTGAAGCTTTCTTT.

This chain uses TRBV7-9 with TRBJ2-1; 16 bases match TRBD2. Trimming took 4 bases from V and 0 from J; bases not matched to a gene: 6. Germline V CDR1 and CDR2: SEHNR, FQNEAQ (reference sequence). This CDR3 comprises 19 residues. The CDR3 reads CASSSGLAGGPGSYNEQFF. DNA of the CDR3: TGTGCCAGCAGCTCGGGACTAGCGGGAGGGCCGGGCTCCTACAATGAGCAGTTCTTC.

DNA for the CDR3: TGTGCCATCAGTGGCCTTCGGCTCTCCACTTCCTACAATGAGCAGTTCTTC. Translated: CAISGLRLSTSYNEQFF. The V gene is TRBV10-3, the J gene TRBJ2-1; no reliable D call. Trimming left V 4 bases short and J 1 base short, with 17 bases between. This CDR3 contains 17 residues. Germline loops: CDR1 ENHRY, CDR2 SYGVKD.

This rearrangement joins TRBV6-1 to TRBJ2-5, with 7 positions matching TRBD1. Per germline, CDR1 MNHNS and CDR2 SASEGT. The CDR3 totals 13 residues. The V gene end was trimmed by 8 bases and the J gene end by 5 bases; junction bases not matched to a gene: 8. This CDR3 is CASENRGGETQYF. CDR3 DNA: TGTGCCAGCGAGAACAGGGGCGGGGAGACCCAGTACTTC.

In its sample, this clonotype was seen a few times. This rearrangement joins TRBV7-9 to TRBJ2-3; 10 positions match TRBD2. Germline V CDR1 and CDR2: SEHNR, FQNEAQ (reference sequence). V gave up 4 bases and J gave up 2 bases; unmatched junction bases: 9. The CDR3 has 17 amino acids. Written as DNA, the CDR3 is TGTGCCAGCAGCTCCTCAGCGGGAGGGCCTCCCACAGATACGCAGTATTTT. Its translation is CASSSSAGGPPTDTQYF.

J is TRBJ1-2 and V is TRBV9; 8 bases fit TRBD1. The CDR3 sequence is 15 residues long. J was trimmed by 4 bases and V by 5 bases; bases with no gene match: 10. CDR1 is SGDLS and CDR2 is YYNGEE in the germline V gene. CDR3 in DNA: TGTGCCAGCAGGGGACCGACAGGGGCTCCCTATGGCTACACCTTC. Its translation is CASRGPTGAPYGYTF.

This clonotype appeared a few times. The gene calls are TRBV12-3 or TRBV12-4 and TRBJ2-1, with a weak D call TRBD2 (5 bases). The V and J ends lost 2 bases and 7 bases respectively, with 12 bases between them. This CDR3 has 14 amino acids. CDR3 sequence reads: CASSLRVWENEQFF. The CDR3 nucleotides read TGTGCCAGCAGTTTAAGGGTTTGGGAGAATGAGCAGTTCTTC.

There are many counts of this clonotype. The rearrangement links TRBV7-2 to TRBJ1-3, with no clear D. The V end was cut by 1 base, the J end by 3 bases, with 10 bases between. The CDR3 has 15 residues. In germline, CDR1 is SGHTA, CDR2 FQGNSA. The CDR3 sequence is CASSLGSLDGNTIYF. The DNA of the CDR3 is TGTGCCAGCAGCTTAGGTTCACTTGATGGAAACACCATATATTTT.